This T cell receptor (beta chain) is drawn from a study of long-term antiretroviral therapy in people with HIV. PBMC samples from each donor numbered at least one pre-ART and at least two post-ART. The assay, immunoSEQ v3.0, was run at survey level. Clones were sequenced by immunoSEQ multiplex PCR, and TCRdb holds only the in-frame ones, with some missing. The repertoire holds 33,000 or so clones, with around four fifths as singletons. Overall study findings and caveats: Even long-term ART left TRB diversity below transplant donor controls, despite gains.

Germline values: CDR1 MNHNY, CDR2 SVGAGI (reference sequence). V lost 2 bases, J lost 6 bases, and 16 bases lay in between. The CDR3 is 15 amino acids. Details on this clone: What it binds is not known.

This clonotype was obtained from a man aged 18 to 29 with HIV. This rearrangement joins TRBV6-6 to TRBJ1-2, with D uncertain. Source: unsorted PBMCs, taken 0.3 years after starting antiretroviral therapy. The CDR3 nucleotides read TGTGCCAGCAGTTACGTCGTTCCCGGGGAAGATGGCTACACCTTC. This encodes CASSYVVPGEDGYTF.